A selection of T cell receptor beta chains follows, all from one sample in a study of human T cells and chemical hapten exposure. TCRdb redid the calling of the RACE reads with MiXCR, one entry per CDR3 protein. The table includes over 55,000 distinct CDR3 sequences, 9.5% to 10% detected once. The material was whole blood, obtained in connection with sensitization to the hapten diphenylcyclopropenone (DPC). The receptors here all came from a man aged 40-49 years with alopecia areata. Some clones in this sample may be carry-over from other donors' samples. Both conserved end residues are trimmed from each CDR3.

cdr3_aa: ASRKGYEQY
cdr3_length: 9
v_call: TRBV2

cdr3_aa: ASSLAVGSEQF
cdr3_length: 11
v_call: TRBV3-1

cdr3_aa: ASGGLAGAFGELF
cdr3_length: 13
v_call: TRBV19

cdr3_aa: ASSLHPGVETGELF
cdr3_length: 14
v_call: TRBV11-2

cdr3_aa: ASSPGLVTKQY
cdr3_length: 11
v_call: TRBV7-9

cdr3_aa: ASSDRPDTQY
cdr3_length: 10
v_call: TRBV7-3

cdr3_aa: ASSYSRGQGMQPQH
cdr3_length: 14
v_call: TRBV6-6

cdr3_aa: ASSPWGQGNTEAF
cdr3_length: 13
v_call: TRBV7-6

cdr3_aa: ASSTGTGLYNEQF
cdr3_length: 13
v_call: TRBV18

cdr3_aa: ASGVSGGDNEQF
cdr3_length: 12
v_call: TRBV7-2

cdr3_aa: ASSLGQQGETQY
cdr3_length: 12
v_call: TRBV18

cdr3_aa: SATSGQSSGQPQH
cdr3_length: 13
v_call: TRBV20-1

cdr3_aa: ASKGQRGSQETQY
cdr3_length: 13
v_call: TRBV28

cdr3_aa: ASSEEEWQGRNEQY
cdr3_length: 14
v_call: TRBV2

cdr3_aa: SVEKNTEAF
cdr3_length: 9
v_call: TRBV29-1

cdr3_aa: ASRERLARDNEQF
cdr3_length: 13
v_call: TRBV28

cdr3_aa: TSSLDIPYEQY
cdr3_length: 11
v_call: TRBV5-1

cdr3_aa: ASSLWLPGQGSNEKLF
cdr3_length: 16
v_call: TRBV28

cdr3_aa: ASSQGTDTKETQY
cdr3_length: 13
v_call: TRBV3-1

cdr3_aa: ASSYSTGRWDFSYNEQF
cdr3_length: 17
v_call: TRBV6-2/TRBV6-3

cdr3_aa: ASSVGLAVYNEQF
cdr3_length: 13
v_call: TRBV7-9

cdr3_aa: ASRRGEPPYEQY
cdr3_length: 12
v_call: TRBV28